Following are 13 T cell receptor beta chains from one sample sequenced in a study of cytotoxic CD8 clonotypes in ibrutinib-treated CLL. Using immunoSEQ multiplex PCR, the repertoire was profiled, and TCRdb retains in-frame clones only, with some absent. Of about 300,000 clones in the sample, approximately 76% are singletons; the top ten hold around 5.3%. The source material was PBMCs, sampled at disease progression, from a patient treated with ibrutinib. Source of these receptors: a human donor with chronic lymphocytic leukemia.

J is TRBJ2-3 and V is TRBV7-8; D ambiguous. V shed 4 bases and J shed 1 base, with 6 bases lying between them. This CDR3 is built from 13 residues. Germline V gene sequence: CDR1 SGHVS, CDR2 FQNEAQ. CDR3 loop: CASSSLRTDTQYF. The CDR3 DNA is TGTGCCAGCAGCTCGCTCCGCACAGATACGCAGTATTTT.

The rearrangement links TRBV7-8 to TRBJ1-2; the match to TRBD1 covers 9 bases. Germline values: CDR1 SGHVS, CDR2 FQNEAQ. CDR3 size: 16 residues. V gave up 4 bases and J gave up 8 bases; unmatched junction bases: 14. Here the CDR3 reads CASSWRDREILGGYTF. For the CDR3, the DNA is TGTGCCAGCAGCTGGCGGGACAGGGAAATACTAGGCGGCTACACCTTC.

The chain joins TRBV29-1 to TRBJ2-7; maybe TRBD1 (5 bases). The germline V gene encodes CDR1 SQVTM and CDR2 ANQGSEA. The CDR3 is 12 amino acids. Trimming took off 7 bases at V and 5 bases at J, with 15 bases between the two ends. The CDR3 is CSAPGHVHEQYF. The CDR3 DNA reads TGCAGCGCCCCCGGACATGTTCACGAGCAGTACTTC.

CDR3 DNA: TGTGCCAGCAGTCCAGACAGGGGCCCTACCTACGAGCAGTACTTC. It codes for CASSPDRGPTYEQYF. J is TRBJ2-7 and V is TRBV13; the match to TRBD1 covers 8 bases. The CDR3 is 15 amino acids. V lost 6 bases and J lost 2; bases outside the gene matches: 9. In germline, CDR1 is PRHDT, CDR2 FYEKMQ (reference sequence).

The V and J genes are TRBV7-8 and TRBJ1-1, with D uncertain. The CDR3 loop spans 13 amino acids. The ends were cut back, 1 base at V and 1 base at J, with 4 bases in the middle. Germline loops: CDR1 SGHVS, CDR2 FQNEAQ. CDR3: CASSLVQNTEAFF. CDR3 DNA sequence: TGTGCCAGCAGCTTAGTACAGAACACTGAAGCTTTCTTT.

The chain carries TRBV7-9 and TRBJ1-1; no firm D call. With 5 bases removed from V and 4 bases from J, the gap between germline ends came to 5 bases. Germline CDR1 SEHNR, CDR2 FQNEAQ (reference sequence). The CDR3 is made up of 11 amino acids. For the CDR3, the DNA is TGTGCCAGCAGCCCGAGCACTGAAGCTTTCTTT. Translated: CASSPSTEAFF.

The CDR3 DNA follows: TGTGCCAGCAGTTTTTCTGCGGGAGGCTACGAGCAGTACTTC. Protein: CASSFSAGGYEQYF. V and J are TRBV27 and TRBJ2-7; 8 bases are a match to TRBD2. V dropped 3 bases and J dropped 3; count of bases not matched to a gene: 4. CDR3 size: 14 residues. Germline V gene data show CDR1 as MNHEY and CDR2 as SMNVEV (reference sequence).

The V gene is TRBV28, the J gene TRBJ2-7; weak D call: TRBD1 (6 bases). V shed 4 bases and J shed 4 bases, with 14 bases lying between them. Germline CDR1 and CDR2: MDHEN and SYDVKM. The CDR3 has 14 amino acids. CDR3 protein: CASSYTGILYEQYF. In DNA, the CDR3 is TGTGCCAGCAGTTACACAGGGATTTTATACGAGCAGTACTTC.

This sequence joins TRBV10-1 and TRBJ2-7; the match to TRBD1 covers 8 bases. Germline CDR1 and CDR2: WNHNN and SYGVQD (reference sequence). CDR3 length equals 13 residues. The J segment lost 6 bases and the V segment lost 6 bases, leaving 7 bases of the junction unmatched. The CDR3 region is CASRPGQGGEQYF. The CDR3, as DNA: TGCGCCAGCAGACCTGGACAGGGTGGCGAGCAGTACTTC.

V gene TRBV9 combines with J gene TRBJ2-5; TRBD1 aligns across 12 bases. After removal of 3 bases from V and 5 bases from J, the junction contained 8 bases not matched to a gene. The CDR3 has 16 residues. CDR1 SGDLS and CDR2 YYNGEE come from the germline V gene. CDR3 nucleotides: TGTGCCAGCAGCGCAGGGACAGGGGGCGCGGGGGAGACCCAGTACTTC. This codes for CASSAGTGGAGETQYF.

This clone was seen just once. The V and J genes are TRBV6-5 and TRBJ2-1; D ambiguous. The germline V and J ends were trimmed by 7 bases and 7 bases, with 14 bases remaining between them. Germline V CDR1 and CDR2: MNHEY, SVGAGI. This CDR3 comprises 13 residues. The CDR3, as DNA: TGTGCCAGCACTCTCCGGATGGGGAATGAGCAGTTCTTC. This sequence encodes CASTLRMGNEQFF.

The chain combines TRBV27 with TRBJ2-3, with TRBD1 matching 12 bases. V lost 6 bases and J lost 4; bases outside the gene matches: 5. The CDR3 runs to 15 residues. Germline V CDR1 and CDR2: MNHEY, SMNVEV (reference sequence). The CDR3, as DNA: TGTGCCAGCAGCTGGGACAGGGGGCTCGCAGATACGCAGTATTTT. It encodes CASSWDRGLADTQYF.

The chain employs TRBV28 and TRBJ1-2; D is unresolved. Trimming left V 5 bases short and J 4 bases short, with 5 bases between. The CDR3 runs 11 residues. Germline loops: CDR1 MDHEN, CDR2 SYDVKM. CDR3 protein: CASSLPYGYTF. In DNA, the CDR3 is TGTGCCAGCAGTCTTCCCTATGGCTACACCTTC.